This T cell receptor (beta chain) was retrieved from a study of blood T cell repertoires in COVID-19. The wider study: Researchers got acute and convalescent COVID-19 samples from the United States, Italy and Spain.

Assay: immunoSEQ multiplex PCR; the TCRdb copy retains only in-frame clones and omits some. The sample carries fewer than 350,000 clones, around nine tenths recorded once. The germline V gene encodes CDR1 LGHDT and CDR2 YNNKEL (reference sequence). The CDR3 has 16 residues. The junction had 5 bases not matched to a gene; V was cut back by 1 base and J by 7 bases. The sequenced sample consisted of PBMCs or T cells enriched from blood (not recorded which). The receptor was derived from a man in his fifties or sixties who had recovered from COVID-19. The gene calls are TRBV3-1 (or the pseudogene TRBV3-2) and TRBJ1-6; 9 nucleotides line up with TRBD1. CDR3 in DNA: TGTGCCAGCAGCCAAGGGCTACAGGGGGCAAATTCACCCCTCCACTTT. Translating it yields CASSQGLQGANSPLHF.